The clone carrying this T cell receptor (beta chain) came up many times. Its target is not known. The V end lost 10 bases, the J end lost 1 base, and 16 bases lay between the germline ends. The CDR3 extends over 14 amino acids. The germline V gene encodes CDR1 MNHNY and CDR2 SVGAGI (reference sequence). None of the included patients had other autoimmune diseases, uncontrolled infections, pregnancy or lactation, as these led to exclusion. The data belong to a study of Graves' ophthalmopathy and Graves' hyperthyroidism. About the study: Hyperthyroidism was classified as stable if no ophthalmopathy occurred within 18 months of follow-up.

Regarding the study as a whole: The model predicted ophthalmopathy progression with 65% to 71% sensitivity and around 72% specificity.

RNA transcripts provided the template for amplifying TCR beta CDR3 regions. The first round was an RT-PCR with HTBI primers, and the second round was a multiplex PCR. MiXCR, run by TCRdb on the multiplex PCR reads, gives a single entry per CDR3 protein. The sample contains about 1.2 million distinct CDR3 sequences, approximately 35% of which appear only once. What was sequenced was peripheral blood or thyroid tissue (not recorded which). The chain couples TRBV6-6 to TRBJ1-2; weak D call: TRBD1 (5 bases). The origin of this receptor is an adult man with Graves' hyperthyroidism. Here the CDR3 reads CAIPGTQDNYGYTF. CDR3 bases: TGTGCCATCCCAGGGACCCAGGATAACTATGGCTACACCTTC.